This T cell receptor (beta chain) was retrieved from a study of CD8+CD57+ T cells in acquired aplastic anemia. Before being chosen for sequencing, patients had shown CD8+CD57+ cell expansion by flow cytometry. Patients uniformly had severe acquired aplastic anemia. Patients had not yet gotten any therapy when their blood was taken for sampling. Trimming left V 4 bases short and J 0 bases short, with 6 bases between. CDR3 length: 14 amino acids. Per the germline V gene, CDR1 is KGHDR and CDR2 is SFDVKD. About this clonotype itself: The antigen is unknown.

The study's findings and limits: Patients and controls shared some 30 CD8+ CDR3 sequences. Patient and control CD8+ Simpson's diversity was not significantly different.

The template for TCR beta VDJ and CDR3 sequence profiling was genomic DNA. Via MiXCR, TCRdb re-called the reads, giving one row per CDR3 protein. The sample shows around 220,000 distinct CDR3 sequences, roughly 50% of them seen only once. Sequencing input: sorted CD4+, CD8+, or CD8+CD57+ T cells (not recorded which) from PBMCs. The TCR was taken from a human donor with aplastic anemia. V is TRBV24-1 and J is TRBJ1-5, with D hard to call. This chain's CDR3 is CATSERPSNQPQHF. The DNA for the CDR3 is TGTGCCACCAGTGAGAGGCCTAGCAATCAGCCCCAGCATTTT.